This TCR beta chain was sequenced during a study of control samples from healthy donors and cancer patients. Trimming cost V 7 bases and J 3 bases, with 10 bases left between them. Germline assignment: CDR1 LNHDA and CDR2 SQIVND (reference sequence). CDR3 length: 13 amino acids. Generated by immunoSEQ multiplex PCR, the TCRdb table keeps only in-frame clones and is missing some. Among around 70,000 clones listed, around 87% were seen once. Source material: PBMCs. The sequence was obtained from a woman in her forties or fifties with head and neck cancer. The V and J genes are TRBV19 and TRBJ2-1; weak D call: TRBD2 (5 bases). The CDR3 DNA follows: TGTGCCAGTAAGGACTTCTACTACAATGAGCAGTTCTTC. It is translated as CASKDFYYNEQFF.